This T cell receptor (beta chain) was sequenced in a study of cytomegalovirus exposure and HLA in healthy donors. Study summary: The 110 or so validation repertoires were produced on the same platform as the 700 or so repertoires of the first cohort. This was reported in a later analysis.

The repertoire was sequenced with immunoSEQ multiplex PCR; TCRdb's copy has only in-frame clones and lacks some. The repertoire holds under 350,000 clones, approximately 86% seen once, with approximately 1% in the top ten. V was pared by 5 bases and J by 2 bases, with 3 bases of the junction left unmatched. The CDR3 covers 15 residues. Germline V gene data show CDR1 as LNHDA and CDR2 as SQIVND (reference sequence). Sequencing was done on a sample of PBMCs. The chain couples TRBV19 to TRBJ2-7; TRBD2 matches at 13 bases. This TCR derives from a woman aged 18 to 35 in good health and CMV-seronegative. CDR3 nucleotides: TGTGCCAGTAGTTTTACTAGCGGGAGGGCCTACGAGCAGTACTTC. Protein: CASSFTSGRAYEQYF.